This T cell receptor (beta chain) appears in the sequencing data of a study of cytomegalovirus exposure and HLA in healthy donors. PCR was performed using 60 Vbeta and 13 Jbeta primers. Profiling relied on immunoSEQ multiplex PCR, and the TCRdb table lists in-frame clones only, not all of them. The sample yields approximately 110,000 clones, 76% seen once. Overall study results and limits: Some V segments could not be told apart, so they were left out, TRBV6-2 and TRBV6-3 among them. TCR beta sequences reportedly predicted the HLA-A and HLA-B alleles of most subjects accurately. Later on, a genetic analysis was performed. It linked a missense variant in DCLRE1C with V- and J-gene trimming of TCR beta. More than 15,000 TCR beta sequences were associated with HLA alleles at 0.05 false discovery rate in a later analysis.

This clone has just one count. Its specificity is unknown. CDR3 length equals 15 residues. The germline gives CDR1 LGHNT, CDR2 FRNRAP. V shed 6 bases and J shed 0 bases, with 12 bases lying between them. The sample consisted of PBMCs. This clonotype was sampled from a middle-aged man in good health and CMV-seronegative. This chain uses TRBV12-5 with TRBJ2-1, with D possibly matching TRBD1 (7 bases). CDR3 sequence: CASGAGGSSYNEQFF. CDR3 in DNA: TGTGCTAGTGGCGCAGGGGGGAGCTCCTACAATGAGCAGTTCTTC.